The TCR beta chain described here comes from a study of cytomegalovirus exposure and HLA in healthy donors. Across the study: Among about 400 genotyped donors, about 80% fell in the Caucasian-associated ancestry cluster.

Both 60 Vbeta primers and 13 Jbeta primers went into the PCR. Sequencing was performed with immunoSEQ multiplex PCR; in TCRdb, only in-frame clones are kept and a portion is missing. The sample lists about 91,000 clones; under 75% were seen once. For this clone: The antigen remains undetermined.

This CDR3 spans 15 amino acids. Trimming removed 4 bases at V and 8 bases at J, with 20 bases between. Whole-study findings and limits: Overall, approximately 150 TCR beta chains were annotated as cytomegalovirus-associated. It was reported in a later analysis that an Asian-associated ancestry cluster showed fewer N-insertions than the roughly 670-donor mean.

Sequencing was carried out using PBMCs. The V and J genes are TRBV23-1 and TRBJ1-2; D remains ambiguous. TRBV23-1 is marked as an open reading frame, function uncertain. The clonotype originates from a female donor in good health and CMV-seronegative. The chain's CDR3 is CASSPLPPGLGGYTF. In nucleotides, the CDR3 is TGCGCCAGCAGTCCCCTCCCGCCGGGGTTGGGGGGCTACACCTTC.